The 32 T cell receptor beta chains listed next were all sequenced from one sample in a study of CD8 T cells in ankylosing spondylitis. Study-wide points: Seven to nine highly homologous variants made up a TCR beta motif that seemed to typify ankylosing spondylitis blood.

TCRdb independently ran MiXCR on the 5' RACE reads; one entry per CDR3 protein. The table has fewer than 500,000 distinct CDR3 sequences, around 26% seen once. For these TCRs, the target antigens are not known. The sequenced sample was blood, either unsorted or a sorted T cell fraction (not recorded which). These receptors came from a male donor with ankylosing spondylitis.

J is TRBJ2-1 and V is TRBV20-1, with TRBD1 matching over 8 bases. Per the germline V gene, CDR1 is DFQATT and CDR2 is SNEGSKA (reference sequence). The CDR3 has 12 residues. The V gene end was trimmed by 2 bases and the J gene end by 9 bases; junction bases not matched to a gene: 3. CDR3 nucleotides: TGCAGTGCTAGACGGACAGGGCCTGAGCAGTTCTTC. It specifies CSARRTGPEQFF.

About this clonotype: This could be a read error, since a much larger clone is one nucleotide away. The chain has TRBV7-2 and TRBJ2-5, with D possibly matching TRBD2 (5 bases). CDR1 and CDR2 from the germline V gene are SGHTA and FQGNSA. The CDR3 spans 15 residues. CDR3 in amino acids: CASGFRGRGQETQYF. In DNA, the CDR3 is TGTGCCAGCGGCTTTAGAGGGAGAGGACAAGAGACCCAGTACTTC. Full variable domain (missing parts from reference TRBV7-2 and TRBJ2-5): GAGVSQSPSNKVTEKGKDVELRCDPISGHTALYWYRQSLGQGLEFLIYFQGNSAPDKSGLPSDRFSAERTGGSVSTLTIQRTQQEDSAVYLCASGFRGRGQETQYFGPGTRLLVL.

The chain couples TRBV11-2 to TRBJ2-7; unclear D gene. The V end was cut by 1 base, the J end by 0 bases, with 10 bases between. This CDR3 region has 15 residues. CDR1 SGHAT and CDR2 FQNNGV come from the germline V gene. CDR3 loop: CASSLVPAHSYEQYF. CDR3 in DNA: TGTGCCAGCAGCTTAGTCCCAGCCCACTCCTACGAGCAGTACTTC. Full variable domain (missing parts from reference TRBV11-2 and TRBJ2-7): EAGVAQSPRYKIIEKRQSVAFWCNPISGHATLYWYQQILGQGPKLLIQFQNNGVVDDSQLPKDRFSAERLKGVDSTLKIQPAKLEDSAVYLCASSLVPAHSYEQYFGPGTRLTVT.

The table lists this clonotype with a few counts. This rearrangement joins TRBV7-9 to TRBJ2-3; TRBD2 aligns across 10 bases. CDR1 and CDR2 from the germline V gene are SEHNR and FQNEAQ (reference sequence). V was pared by 3 bases and J by 1 base, with 4 bases of the junction left unmatched. The CDR3 consists of 16 residues. CDR3 nucleotide sequence: TGTGCCAGCAGCTTCGTAGCGGGAGGTGGCACAGATACGCAGTATTTT. Translation gives CASSFVAGGGTDTQYF.

In this sample, this clonotype turned up a few times. This chain links TRBV5-1 with TRBJ2-1; D perhaps matches TRBD2 (6 bases). This CDR3 is 16 amino acids long. The germline V and J ends were trimmed by 1 base and 9 bases, with 20 bases remaining between them. Per germline, CDR1 SGHRS and CDR2 YFSETQ. The CDR3 DNA reads as TGCGCCAGCAGCTTGCGGGGCGGGACTGAACTGGGTGAGCAGTTCTTC. It specifies CASSLRGGTELGEQFF. Looking up the rest from reference TRBV5-1 and TRBJ2-1 gives the full variable domain: KAGVTQTPRYLIKTRGQQVTLSCSPISGHRSVSWYQQTPGQGLQFLFEYFSETQRNKGNFPGRFSGRQFSNSRSEMNVSTLELGDSALYLCASSLRGGTELGEQFFGPGTRLTVL.

This clonotype was detected only a few times. The chain joins TRBV5-1 to TRBJ2-7; the match to TRBD1 covers 7 bases. CDR3 length: 14 amino acids. After removal of 4 bases from V and 4 bases from J, the junction contained 8 bases not matched to a gene. From germline, CDR1 is SGHRS and CDR2 YFSETQ. The CDR3: CASSLTGYEYEQYF. CDR3 DNA sequence: TGCGCCAGCAGCCTGACAGGGTACGAGTACGAGCAGTACTTC.

This clonotype was seen once. The CDR3 is CASSLAEGLGTDTQYF. CDR3 nucleotides: TGCGCCAGCAGCTTGGCCGAGGGTCTCGGCACAGATACGCAGTATTTT. The rearrangement uses TRBV5-1 and TRBJ2-3; perhaps TRBD2 as D (5 bases). V was pared by 0 bases and J by 1 base, with 12 bases between. CDR1 SGHRS and CDR2 YFSETQ come from the germline V gene. The CDR3 is made up of 16 amino acids.

This clonotype showed up many times. The chain joins TRBV29-1 to TRBJ1-1; possibly TRBD1 for D (6 bases). Trimming shortened V by 0 bases and J by 1 base, and 12 bases separated the two germline ends. Per germline, CDR1 SQVTM and CDR2 ANQGSEA. The CDR3 extends over 15 amino acids. CDR3 bases: TGCAGCGTTGAAGACGGGGGGCGCAGGAACACTGAAGCTTTCTTT. The encoded protein is CSVEDGGRRNTEAFF.

The V gene is TRBV18, the J gene TRBJ1-4; D unclear. Germline lookup yields CDR1 KGHSH and CDR2 LQKENI. With 1 base removed from V and 3 bases from J, the gap between germline ends came to 12 bases. The CDR3 is 16 residues long. The CDR3 protein is CASSPRRLGPNEKLFF. The CDR3 DNA sequence: TGTGCCAGCTCACCACGGCGTTTGGGTCCTAATGAAAAACTGTTTTTT.

The chain couples TRBV7-9 to TRBJ2-7; D call uncertain. The V and J ends lost 7 bases and 0 bases respectively, with 10 bases between them. This CDR3 is built from 13 residues. Per germline, CDR1 SEHNR and CDR2 FQNEAQ (reference sequence). CDR3 nucleotide sequence: TGTGCCAGCACCCGGGTGGGCTCCTACGAGCAGTACGTC. Translating it yields CASTRVGSYEQYV.

V and J are TRBV29-1 and TRBJ1-2; D uncertain. The CDR3 runs to 12 residues. V lost 6 bases and J lost 4, with 12 bases in between. Germline V gene data show CDR1 as SQVTM and CDR2 as ANQGSEA. The CDR3 DNA reads as TGCAGCGTCGCAGGACTCAGCTATGGCTACACCTTC. This sequence encodes CSVAGLSYGYTF.

Only a few counts were recorded for this clonotype. The genes are TRBV7-2 and TRBJ2-5; 7 nucleotides match TRBD2. Germline-derived CDR1 and CDR2 are SGHTA and FQGNSA. Trimming cost V 5 bases and J 5 bases; bases outside gene matches: 11. The CDR3 length is 15 residues. The CDR3: CASSHPGLGGETQYF. The CDR3 DNA is TGTGCCAGCAGCCACCCAGGACTAGGCGGCGAGACCCAGTACTTC.

The rearrangement links TRBV20-1 to TRBJ1-1, with D uncertain. The CDR3 is 13 amino acids. The V end was cut by 0 bases, the J end by 0 bases, with 5 bases between. In germline, CDR1 is DFQATT, CDR2 SNEGSKA (reference sequence). The DNA for the CDR3 is TGCAGTGCTAGAGATCACTTGAACACTGAAGCTTTCTTT. Translation gives CSARDHLNTEAFF.

This clonotype was observed a handful of times. The J gene is TRBJ1-1, the V gene TRBV29-1; 7 bases map to TRBD1. The CDR3 has 14 residues. Germline CDR1 and CDR2: SQVTM and ANQGSEA. V dropped 5 bases and J dropped 0; count of bases not matched to a gene: 6. DNA for the CDR3: TGCAGCGTTTGGGACAGAGGGGTGAACACTGAAGCTTTCTTT. This codes for CSVWDRGVNTEAFF. Full variable domain (missing parts from reference TRBV29-1 and TRBJ1-1): SAVISQKPSRDICQRGTSLTIQCQVDSQVTMMFWYRQQPGQSLTLIATANQGSEATYESGFVIDKFPISRPNLTFSTLTVSNMSPEDSSIYLCSVWDRGVNTEAFFGQGTRLTVV.

V gene TRBV6-5 combines with J gene TRBJ2-7; 14 nucleotides match TRBD2. Germline V gene sequence: CDR1 MNHEY, CDR2 SVGAGI. Trimming took 4 bases from V and 0 from J; bases not matched to a gene: 5. This CDR3 has 17 residues. The chain's CDR3 is CASSFGLAGGHSYEQYF. CDR3 nucleotide sequence: TGTGCCAGCAGTTTCGGACTAGCGGGAGGTCACTCCTACGAGCAGTACTTC.

J is TRBJ1-1 and V is TRBV5-1; D is unclear. The V and J ends lost 0 bases and 7 bases respectively, with 10 bases between them. Germline V gene lookup returns CDR1 SGHRS and CDR2 YFSETQ. CDR3 length: 13 residues. The CDR3 bases are TGCGCCAGCAGCTTGGCGGACTTGGGTGAAGCTTTCTTT. It yields the protein CASSLADLGEAFF.

The chain links TRBV5-1 to TRBJ1-1, with D perhaps matching TRBD1 (5 bases). The V gene lost 0 bases and the J gene lost 8 bases, with 11 bases spanning the gap. The length of the CDR3 is 13 residues. CDR1 and CDR2 from the germline V gene are SGHRS and YFSETQ. CDR3 nucleotide sequence: TGCGCCAGCAGCTTGGATCAGGGACCAGAAGCTTTCTTT. It yields the protein CASSLDQGPEAFF.

In its sample, this clonotype was seen a few times. This chain uses TRBV5-1 with TRBJ1-1; D is ambiguous. Germline assignment: CDR1 SGHRS and CDR2 YFSETQ. The CDR3 consists of 15 residues. V shed 0 bases and J shed 1 base, with 10 bases lying between them. The CDR3 spells CASSLANGGNTEAFF. In nucleotides, the CDR3 is TGCGCCAGCAGCTTGGCCAACGGTGGGAACACTGAAGCTTTCTTT.

The J gene is TRBJ2-2, the V gene TRBV7-9; D not certain. V was clipped by 8 bases and J by 7 bases, with 14 bases between them. This CDR3 is built from 13 residues. Per the germline V gene, CDR1 is SEHNR and CDR2 is FQNEAQ (reference sequence). The CDR3 reads CASFQSGSGELFF. The DNA of the CDR3 is TGTGCCAGCTTTCAAAGTGGTAGCGGGGAGCTGTTTTTT.

This clonotype was detected a few times. An end of the junction differs from the germline gene, which may be a read error. This rearrangement joins TRBV29-1 to TRBJ2-3; D may be TRBD2 (6 bases). The CDR3 runs to 16 residues. Germline V gene data show CDR1 as SQVTM and CDR2 as ANQGSEA. CDR3: CSVTRWAGPTTDSQYF. CDR3 bases: TGCAGCGTTACGAGGTGGGCGGGACCTACCACAGATTCGCAGTATTTT.

This clonotype has just a few counts. CDR3 region: CASSTSPWVANEQFF. The DNA for the CDR3 is TGTGCCAGCAGTACCTCTCCCTGGGTCGCCAATGAGCAGTTCTTC. The rearrangement joins TRBV12-3 or TRBV12-4 to TRBJ2-1, with unresolved D. The CDR3 spans 15 residues. V dropped 5 bases and J dropped 6 bases, with 17 bases sitting between them.

This clonotype occurred a few times. V gene TRBV5-1 combines with J gene TRBJ1-2; perhaps TRBD1 as D (5 bases). CDR1 is SGHRS, CDR2 YFSETQ, per germline. The CDR3 runs to 14 residues. Deletions cut 4 bases from V and 1 base from J, with 11 bases between. The CDR3 bases are TGCGCCAGCAGCCCGAGACAGAGTAACTATGGCTACACCTTC. It yields the protein CASSPRQSNYGYTF.

The chain recombines TRBV20-1 with TRBJ2-1; 10 bases are shared with TRBD2. Germline V gives CDR1 DFQATT, CDR2 SNEGSKA (reference sequence). The CDR3 sequence is 15 residues long. J gave up 4 bases and V 0 bases, and 3 bases lay outside the gene matches. The CDR3 DNA sequence: TGCAGTGCTAGAGATACAGCGGGAGGGTACAATGAGCAGTTCTTC. Residues: CSARDTAGGYNEQFF.

This clonotype was found a few times. The gene calls are TRBV11-3 and TRBJ1-6; perhaps TRBD1 as D (5 bases). The V end was cut by 6 bases, the J end by 8 bases, with 17 bases between. This CDR3 is built from 15 residues. Per the germline V gene, CDR1 is SGHNT and CDR2 is YENEEA. CDR3 sequence reads: CASSPAVQGYSPLHF. For the CDR3, the DNA is TGTGCCAGCAGTCCGGCAGTGCAGGGTTATTCACCCCTCCACTTT.

The CDR3 DNA is TGTGCCAGCACCAGAGACCTACGCGCAACTAATGAAAAACTGTTTTTT. Its translation: CASTRDLRATNEKLFF. The J gene is TRBJ1-4, the V gene TRBV3-1; D ambiguous. CDR3 length: 16 residues. Trimming took 7 bases from V and 0 from J, leaving 15 bases between them. Germline CDR1 is LGHDT and CDR2 is YNNKEL (reference sequence).

The rearrangement links TRBV6-1 to TRBJ1-5; D possibly corresponds to TRBD1 (6 bases). Germline loops: CDR1 MNHNS, CDR2 SASEGT. V was shortened by 2 bases and J by 6 bases, with 8 bases between the two germline ends. This CDR3 region has 13 residues. This chain's CDR3 is CASSERGSQPQHF. CDR3 DNA: TGTGCCAGCAGTGAAAGGGGGTCTCAGCCCCAGCATTTT.

This clonotype occurred a few times. The V and J genes are TRBV12-3 or TRBV12-4 and TRBJ2-4; D gene uncertain. Trimming removed 6 bases at V and 0 bases at J, with 9 bases between. The CDR3 sequence is 14 residues long. The CDR3 spells CASSPVRAKNIQYF. DNA of the CDR3: TGTGCCAGCAGCCCCGTCAGAGCCAAAAACATTCAGTACTTC.

This clonotype has just a few counts. The V call is TRBV24-1, the J call TRBJ2-1, with a tentative D call TRBD1 (6 bases). This CDR3 comprises 15 residues. Germline lookup yields CDR1 KGHDR and CDR2 SFDVKD. Trimming cost V 4 bases and J 7 bases, with 16 bases left between them. As DNA, the CDR3 is TGTGCCACCAGTGACAACGACAGAACAGGGAATGAGCAGTTCTTC. This gives the protein CATSDNDRTGNEQFF.

CDR3 nucleotides: TGTGCCAGCAGCACCCCTCAGAGGGGCGAAAAACTGTTTTTT. Amino acids: CASSTPQRGEKLFF. The V and J genes are TRBV5-5 and TRBJ1-4; D might be TRBD1 (5 bases). Germline CDR1 is SGHKS and CDR2 is YYEKEE (reference sequence). V dropped 4 bases and J dropped 8 bases, with 15 bases sitting between them. This CDR3 has 14 amino acids.

The rearrangement links TRBV7-2 to TRBJ2-1; D is undetermined. The CDR3 has 14 amino acids. Trimming took 2 bases from V and 5 from J, leaving 10 bases between them. CDR1 is SGHTA, CDR2 FQGNSA, per germline. CDR3 in amino acids: CASSLRSGDNEQFF. The CDR3, as DNA: TGTGCCAGCAGCTTAAGGTCTGGTGACAATGAGCAGTTCTTC.

This clonotype was picked up a small number of times. V and J are TRBV25-1 and TRBJ1-1; 8 bases fit TRBD1. CDR3 size: 16 residues. Germline V lookup: CDR1 MGHDK, CDR2 SYGVNS. After removal of 5 bases from V and 2 bases from J, the junction contained 10 bases not matched to a gene. The chain's CDR3 is CASSTEDRDLNTEAFF. The DNA of the CDR3 is TGTGCCAGCAGTACCGAGGACAGGGACCTCAACACTGAAGCTTTCTTT.

The chain links TRBV20-1 to TRBJ2-5; D unresolved. The CDR3 is 13 residues long. Trimming pared 3 bases from V and 1 base from J, leaving 9 bases between. CDR1 is DFQATT and CDR2 is SNEGSKA in the germline V gene (reference sequence). For the CDR3, the DNA is TGCAGTGCTAGGGAAAGGGTCCAAGAGACCCAGTACTTC. Encoded protein: CSARERVQETQYF.